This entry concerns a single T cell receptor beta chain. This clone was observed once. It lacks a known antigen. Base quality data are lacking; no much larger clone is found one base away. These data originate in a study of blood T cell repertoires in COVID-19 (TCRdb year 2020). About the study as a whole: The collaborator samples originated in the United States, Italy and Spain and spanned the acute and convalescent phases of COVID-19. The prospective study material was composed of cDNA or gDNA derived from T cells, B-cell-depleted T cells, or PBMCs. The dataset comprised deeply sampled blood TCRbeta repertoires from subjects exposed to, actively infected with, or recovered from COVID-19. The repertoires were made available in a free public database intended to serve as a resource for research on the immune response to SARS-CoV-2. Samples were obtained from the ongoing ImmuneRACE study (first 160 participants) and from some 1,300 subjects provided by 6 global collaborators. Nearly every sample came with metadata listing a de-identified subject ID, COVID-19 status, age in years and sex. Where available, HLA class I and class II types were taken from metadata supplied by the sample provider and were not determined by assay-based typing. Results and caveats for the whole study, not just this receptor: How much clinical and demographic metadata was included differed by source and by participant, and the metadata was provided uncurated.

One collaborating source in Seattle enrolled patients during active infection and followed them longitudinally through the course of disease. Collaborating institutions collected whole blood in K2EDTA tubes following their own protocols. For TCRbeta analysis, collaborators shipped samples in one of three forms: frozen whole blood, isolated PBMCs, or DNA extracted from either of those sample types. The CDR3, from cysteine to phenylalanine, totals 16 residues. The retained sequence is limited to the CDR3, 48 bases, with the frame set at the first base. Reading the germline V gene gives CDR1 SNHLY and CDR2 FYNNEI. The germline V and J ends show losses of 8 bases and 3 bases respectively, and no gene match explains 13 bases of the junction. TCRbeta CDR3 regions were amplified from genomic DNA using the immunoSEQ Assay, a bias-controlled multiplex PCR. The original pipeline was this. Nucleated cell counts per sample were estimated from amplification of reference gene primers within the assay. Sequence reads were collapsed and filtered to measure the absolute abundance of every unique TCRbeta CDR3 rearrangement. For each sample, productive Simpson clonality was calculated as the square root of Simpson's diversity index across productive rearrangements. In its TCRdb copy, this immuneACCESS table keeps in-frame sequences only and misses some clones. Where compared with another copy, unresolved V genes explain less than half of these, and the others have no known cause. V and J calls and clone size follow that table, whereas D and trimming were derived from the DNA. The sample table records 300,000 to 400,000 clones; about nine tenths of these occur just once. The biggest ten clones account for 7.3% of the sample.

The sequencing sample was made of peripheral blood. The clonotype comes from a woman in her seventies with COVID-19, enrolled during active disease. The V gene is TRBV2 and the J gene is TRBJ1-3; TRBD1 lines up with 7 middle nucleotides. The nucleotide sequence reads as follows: TGTGCCAGCTCGACCGAACAGGGGCACTTTGGAAACACCATATATTTT. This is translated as CASSTEQGHFGNTIYF.